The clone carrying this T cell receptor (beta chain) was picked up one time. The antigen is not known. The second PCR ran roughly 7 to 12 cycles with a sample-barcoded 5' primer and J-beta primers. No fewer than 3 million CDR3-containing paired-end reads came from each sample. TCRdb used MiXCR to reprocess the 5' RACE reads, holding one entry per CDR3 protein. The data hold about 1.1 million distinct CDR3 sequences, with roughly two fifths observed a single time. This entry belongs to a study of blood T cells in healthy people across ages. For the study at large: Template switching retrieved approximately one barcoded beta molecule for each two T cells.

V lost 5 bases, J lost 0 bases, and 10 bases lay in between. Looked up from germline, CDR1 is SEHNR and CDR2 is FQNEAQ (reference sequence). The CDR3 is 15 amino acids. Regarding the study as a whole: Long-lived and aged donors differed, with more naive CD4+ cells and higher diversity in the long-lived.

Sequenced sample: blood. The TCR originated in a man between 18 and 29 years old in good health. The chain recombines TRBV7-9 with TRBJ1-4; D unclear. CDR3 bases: TGTGCCAGCAGCAATCCTCGGACAACTAATGAAAAACTGTTTTTT. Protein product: CASSNPRTTNEKLFF. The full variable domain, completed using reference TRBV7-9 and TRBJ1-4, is DTGVSQNPRHKITKRGQNVTFRCDPISEHNRLYWYRQTLGQGPEFLTYFQNEAQLEKSRLLSDRFSAERPKGSFSTLEIQRTEQGDSAMYLCASSNPRTTNEKLFFGSGTQLSVL.